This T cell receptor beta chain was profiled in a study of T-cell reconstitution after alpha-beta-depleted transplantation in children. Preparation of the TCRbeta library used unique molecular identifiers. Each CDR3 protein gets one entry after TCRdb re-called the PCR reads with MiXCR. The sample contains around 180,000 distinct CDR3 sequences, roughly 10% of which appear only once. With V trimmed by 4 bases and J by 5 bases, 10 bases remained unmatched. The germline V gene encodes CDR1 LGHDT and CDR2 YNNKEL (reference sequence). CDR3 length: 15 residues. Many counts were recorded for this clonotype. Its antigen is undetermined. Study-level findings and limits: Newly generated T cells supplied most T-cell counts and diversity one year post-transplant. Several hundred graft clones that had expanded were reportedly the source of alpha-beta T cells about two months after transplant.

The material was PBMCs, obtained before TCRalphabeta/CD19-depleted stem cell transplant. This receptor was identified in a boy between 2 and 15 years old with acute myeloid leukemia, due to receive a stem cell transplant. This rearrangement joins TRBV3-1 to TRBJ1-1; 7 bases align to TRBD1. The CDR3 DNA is TGTGCCAGCAGCCGCCGGAAGGGGGCGGGTACTGAAGCTTTCTTT. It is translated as CASSRRKGAGTEAFF.